The present entry profiles one T cell receptor beta chain with its context. No antigen is known for it. The sample belongs to a study of T cell responses to AZD1222 COVID-19 vaccine. The study, taken as a whole, reports: Clonal diversity may have been underestimated in mostly white British donors. Every sample of the repertoires postdated the peak T cell response.

Measured with immunoSEQ multiplex PCR; TCRdb has only the in-frame clones, and not every one. The sample records over 50,000 clones, around 85% being singletons. The receptor was derived from an adult who received the AZD1222 COVID-19 vaccine. The sample was peripheral blood, taken 28 days after the second AZD1222 dose.

The CDR3 DNA is TGTGCCAGCAGCAAAACGGGGTATGAGCAGTTCTTC. As protein: CASSKTGYEQFF. The V gene is TRBV11-3, the J gene TRBJ2-1, with a weak D call TRBD2 (5 bases). Germline lookup yields CDR1 SGHNT and CDR2 YENEEA. V lost 5 bases, J lost 8 bases, and 10 bases lay in between. The CDR3 length is 12 residues.